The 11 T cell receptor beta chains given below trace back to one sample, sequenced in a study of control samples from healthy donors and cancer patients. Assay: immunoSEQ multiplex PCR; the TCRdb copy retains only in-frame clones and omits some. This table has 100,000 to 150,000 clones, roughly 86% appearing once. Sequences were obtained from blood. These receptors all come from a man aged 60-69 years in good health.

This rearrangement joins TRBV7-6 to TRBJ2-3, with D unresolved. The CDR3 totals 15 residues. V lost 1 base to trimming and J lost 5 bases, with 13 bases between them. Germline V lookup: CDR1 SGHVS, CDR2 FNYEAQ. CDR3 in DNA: TGTGCCAGCAGCTTAGATTGGGAAAGTGGAGATACGCAGTATTTT. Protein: CASSLDWESGDTQYF. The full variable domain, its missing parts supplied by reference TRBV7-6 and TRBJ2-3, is GAGVSQSPRYKVTKRGQDVALRCDPISGHVSLYWYRQALGQGPEFLTYFNYEAQQDKSGLPNDRFSAERPEGSISTLTIQRTEQRDSAMYRCASSLDWESGDTQYFGPGTRLTVL.

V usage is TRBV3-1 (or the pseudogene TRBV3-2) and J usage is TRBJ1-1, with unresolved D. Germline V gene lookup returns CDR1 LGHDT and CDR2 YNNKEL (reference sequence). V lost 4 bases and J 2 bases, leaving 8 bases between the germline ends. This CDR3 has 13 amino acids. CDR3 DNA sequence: TGTGCCAGCAGCCTTACGGGCAACACTGAAGCTTTCTTT. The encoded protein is CASSLTGNTEAFF.

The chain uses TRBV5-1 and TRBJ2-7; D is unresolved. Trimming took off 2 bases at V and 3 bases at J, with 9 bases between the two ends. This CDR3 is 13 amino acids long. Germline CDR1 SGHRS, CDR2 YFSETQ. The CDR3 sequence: CASSLTGNYEQYF. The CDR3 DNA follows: TGCGCCAGCAGCTTAACTGGGAACTACGAGCAGTACTTC. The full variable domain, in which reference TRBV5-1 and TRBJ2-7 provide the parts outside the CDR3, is KAGVTQTPRYLIKTRGQQVTLSCSPISGHRSVSWYQQTPGQGLQFLFEYFSETQRNKGNFPGRFSGRQFSNSRSEMNVSTLELGDSALYLCASSLTGNYEQYFGPGTRLTVT.

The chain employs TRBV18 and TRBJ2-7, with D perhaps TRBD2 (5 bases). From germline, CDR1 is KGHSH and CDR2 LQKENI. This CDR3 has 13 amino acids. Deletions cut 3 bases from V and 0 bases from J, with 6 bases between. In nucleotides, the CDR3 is TGTGCCAGCTCACCTGAGGGCTCCTACGAGCAGTACTTC. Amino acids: CASSPEGSYEQYF.

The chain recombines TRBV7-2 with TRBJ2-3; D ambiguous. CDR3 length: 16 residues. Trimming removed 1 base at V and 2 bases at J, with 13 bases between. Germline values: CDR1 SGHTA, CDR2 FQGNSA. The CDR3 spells CASSLVSVSPTDTQYF. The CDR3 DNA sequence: TGTGCCAGCAGCTTAGTGTCGGTCAGCCCCACAGATACGCAGTATTTT.

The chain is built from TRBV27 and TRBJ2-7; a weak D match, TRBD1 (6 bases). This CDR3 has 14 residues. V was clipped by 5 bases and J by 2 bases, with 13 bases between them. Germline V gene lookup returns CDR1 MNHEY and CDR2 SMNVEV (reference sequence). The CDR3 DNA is TGTGCCAGCAGTCAAATGACAGGTACCTACGAGCAGTACTTC. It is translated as CASSQMTGTYEQYF.

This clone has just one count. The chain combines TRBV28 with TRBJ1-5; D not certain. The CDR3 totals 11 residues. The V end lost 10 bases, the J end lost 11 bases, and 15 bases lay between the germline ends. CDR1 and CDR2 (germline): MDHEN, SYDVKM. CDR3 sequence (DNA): TGTGCCACCTCTAATATTAGGGCCCAGCATTTT. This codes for CATSNIRAQHF.

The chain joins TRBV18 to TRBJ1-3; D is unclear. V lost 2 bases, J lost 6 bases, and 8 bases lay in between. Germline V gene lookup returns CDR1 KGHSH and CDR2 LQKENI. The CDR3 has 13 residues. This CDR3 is CASSPTTENTIYF. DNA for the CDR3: TGTGCCAGCTCACCAACGACGGAAAACACCATATATTTT. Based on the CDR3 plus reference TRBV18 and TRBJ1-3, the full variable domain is NAGVMQNPRHLVRRRGQEARLRCSPMKGHSHVYWYRQLPEEGLKFMVYLQKENIIDESGMPKERFSAEFPKEGPSILRIQQVVRGDSAAYFCASSPTTENTIYFGEGSWLTVV.

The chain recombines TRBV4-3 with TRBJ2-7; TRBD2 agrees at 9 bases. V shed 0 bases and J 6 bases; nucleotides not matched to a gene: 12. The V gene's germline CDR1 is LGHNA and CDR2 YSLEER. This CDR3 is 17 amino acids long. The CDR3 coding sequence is TGCGCCAGCAGCCAAGAATATAGCGGGGGCTTCATTGGCGAGCAGTACTTC. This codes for CASSQEYSGGFIGEQYF.

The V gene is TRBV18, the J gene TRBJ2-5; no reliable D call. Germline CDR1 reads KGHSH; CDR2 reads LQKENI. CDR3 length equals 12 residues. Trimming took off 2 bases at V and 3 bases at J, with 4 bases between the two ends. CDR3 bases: TGTGCCAGCTCACCATCCGAAGAGACCCAGTACTTC. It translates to CASSPSEETQYF. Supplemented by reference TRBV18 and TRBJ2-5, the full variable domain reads NAGVMQNPRHLVRRRGQEARLRCSPMKGHSHVYWYRQLPEEGLKFMVYLQKENIIDESGMPKERFSAEFPKEGPSILRIQQVVRGDSAAYFCASSPSEETQYFGPGTRLLVL.

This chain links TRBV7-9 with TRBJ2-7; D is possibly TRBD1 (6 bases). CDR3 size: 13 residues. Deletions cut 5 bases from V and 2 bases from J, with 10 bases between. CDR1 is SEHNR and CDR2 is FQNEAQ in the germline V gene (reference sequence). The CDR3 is CASSPGATYEQYF. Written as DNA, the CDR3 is TGTGCCAGCAGCCCAGGGGCGACCTACGAGCAGTACTTC. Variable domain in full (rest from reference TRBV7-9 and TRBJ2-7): DTGVSQNPRHKITKRGQNVTFRCDPISEHNRLYWYRQTLGQGPEFLTYFQNEAQLEKSRLLSDRFSAERPKGSFSTLEIQRTEQGDSAMYLCASSPGATYEQYFGPGTRLTVT.